Listed below are T cell receptor beta chains from one sample, sequenced in a study of blood T cell repertoires in COVID-19. The data were produced by immunoSEQ multiplex PCR, yet TCRdb's version contains in-frame clones alone and is incomplete. This sample has over 35,000 clones, with roughly nine tenths found just once. The sample taken for sequencing was peripheral blood. The receptors stem from a woman aged 25-40 years in a cohort sampled during active COVID-19. CDR3s include the opening cysteine and the closing phenylalanine or tryptophan. The D gene is left open where the match is weak. Some rows have no size entry. The others give once, few or many, or a class for an expanded clone.

-	TRBV15	-	TRBJ2-4	TGTGCCACCAGCAGAAGGGGCCCGTCTCAGATTCTGTCCAAAAACATTCAGTACTTC	CATSRRGPSQILSKNIQYF
-	TRBV3-1/TRBV3-2	TRBD1	TRBJ1-1	TGTGCCAGCAGCAACCGACAGGGAGGTGAAGCTTTCTTT	CASSNRQGGEAFF
-	TRBV5-8	-	TRBJ1-5	TGTGCCAGCAGCCACCGACAGTTAAATCAGCCCCAGCATTTT	CASSHRQLNQPQHF
-	TRBV7-2	-	TRBJ2-2	TGTGCCAGCAGCTTATTTGGGAGGAGGACCGGGGAGCTGTTTTTT	CASSLFGRRTGELFF
-	TRBV24-1	-	TRBJ2-3	TGTGCCACCAGTGAGACCGGGACACCTCACGGAGATACGCAGTATTTT	CATSETGTPHGDTQYF
-	TRBV19	-	TRBJ2-1	TGTGCCAGTAGTATAGCTCCCAGGGGCGCCCTAAATGAGCAGTTCTTC	CASSIAPRGALNEQFF
-	TRBV19	-	TRBJ2-7	TGTGCCAGTAGTATGCGGCAGGGCCCCTACGAGCAGTACTTC	CASSMRQGPYEQYF
few	TRBV24-1	-	TRBJ1-2	TGTGCCACCAGTGATTTGCAGGATTATGGCTACACCTTC	CATSDLQDYGYTF
-	TRBV9	-	TRBJ1-1	TGTGCCAGCAGCCCCATAACAGGGTTGAGCACTGAAGCTTTCTTT	CASSPITGLSTEAFF
once	TRBV29-1	-	TRBJ2-5	TGCAGCGTTGAGGTTACCGCGGCAGAGACCCAGTACTTC	CSVEVTAAETQYF
-	TRBV4-1	TRBD2	TRBJ2-1	TGCGCCAGCAGCCAAGATAGGACTAGCGGGAGAGTAAATGAGCAGTTCTTC	CASSQDRTSGRVNEQFF
-	TRBV18	-	TRBJ1-5	TGTGCCAGCTCACCAAGCACGGGGGGCCTGGATCAGCCCCAGCATTTT	CASSPSTGGLDQPQHF
-	TRBV19	-	TRBJ1-2	TGTGCCAGTAGTATAGGCGGCAGGGTTTTCCATGGCTACACCTTC	CASSIGGRVFHGYTF
-	TRBV13	-	TRBJ1-4	TGTGCCAGCAGCTTAGAATCCCGGGGGTTAGGAACTAATGAAAAACTGTTTTTT	CASSLESRGLGTNEKLFF
medium-sized	TRBV6-6	TRBD1	TRBJ1-5	TGTGCCAGCAGCTACGACAGGGGGCAGGGGAATCAGCCCCAGCATTTT	CASSYDRGQGNQPQHF
-	TRBV24-1	-	TRBJ1-5	TGTGCCACCAGTGATACAGGCAATCAGCCCCAGCATTTT	CATSDTGNQPQHF
-	TRBV6-1	TRBD2	TRBJ2-7	TGTGCCAGCAGTGAAGACGTCCTAGCGGGGAGGGAGCAGTACTTC	CASSEDVLAGREQYF
-	TRBV7-9	-	TRBJ1-1	TGTGCCAGCAGCTTAAATGAGGCCGAAGCTTTCTTT	CASSLNEAEAFF
-	TRBV19	TRBD1	TRBJ2-7	TGTGCCAGTAGTATGGTCAGGGGGCGATCAGCCGAGCAGTACTTC	CASSMVRGRSAEQYF
once	TRBV2	TRBD2	TRBJ2-7	TGTGCCAGCGAATCCGGGACTAGCGGGAATTACGAGCAGTACTTC	CASESGTSGNYEQYF
-	TRBV6-7	-	TRBJ1-1	TGTGCCAGCAGTTACTACGGGGATCAAATGAACACTGAAGCTTTCTTT	CASSYYGDQMNTEAFF
-	TRBV24-1	TRBD2	TRBJ2-1	TGTGCCACCAGTGACCCACTAGCGGGAGGGCAGGATGAGCAGTTCTTC	CATSDPLAGGQDEQFF
-	TRBV30	-	TRBJ1-4	TGTGCCTGGAATAAGGACAGTTCGGGGGAAAAACTGTTTTTT	CAWNKDSSGEKLFF
-	TRBV27	-	TRBJ2-7	TGTGCCAGCAGTTTAGCGGGCGGTTACGAGCAGTACTTC	CASSLAGGYEQYF
-	TRBV6-6	-	TRBJ1-5	TGTGCCAGCAGTTACGGACAGTCTGAAAATCAGCCCCAGCATTTT	CASSYGQSENQPQHF
-	TRBV6-5	TRBD2	TRBJ2-1	TGTGCCAGCAGTCTAGCGGGTTACAATGAGCAGTTCTTC	CASSLAGYNEQFF
-	TRBV7-3	TRBD2	TRBJ2-2	TGTGCCAGCAGGCCCCTAGCGGGAGGACCAAACACCGGGGAGCTGTTTTTT	CASRPLAGGPNTGELFF
-	TRBV6-6	TRBD1	TRBJ2-7	TGTGCCAGCAGTGCGACGGACAGGGGGAGCTCCTACGAGCAGTACTTC	CASSATDRGSSYEQYF
-	TRBV5-6	-	TRBJ1-5	TGTGCCAGCAGCTTCCTTGGCGGTCCTAGCAATCAGCCCCAGCATTTT	CASSFLGGPSNQPQHF
-	TRBV25-1	TRBD1	TRBJ2-2	TGTGCCAGCAGTGAATACAGGGGGTTGGAGGGGGAGCTGTTTTTT	CASSEYRGLEGELFF
once	TRBV29-1	-	TRBJ1-2	TGCAGCGTTGATCAGCGGGGATACTATGGCTACACCTTC	CSVDQRGYYGYTF
-	TRBV27	TRBD2	TRBJ2-1	TGTGCCAGCAGCCTGGCGGTACCGGGACTAGCGGCCAAAACCTCCTACAATGAGCAGTTCTTC	CASSLAVPGLAAKTSYNEQFF
-	TRBV2	TRBD2	TRBJ2-1	TGTGCCAGCAGAGCGGGAAGTCTGAATGAGCAGTTCTTC	CASRAGSLNEQFF
-	TRBV28	-	TRBJ2-2	TGTGCCAGCAGGCCGGGACAAACGAACACCGGGGAGCTGTTTTTT	CASRPGQTNTGELFF
-	TRBV11-2	TRBD1	TRBJ1-2	TGTGCCAGCAGCCGTGGACAGGGGGCTTATGGCTACACCTTC	CASSRGQGAYGYTF
-	TRBV7-4	TRBD1	TRBJ2-7	TGTGCCAGCAGCTTAGCACCTGGACAGGGGACCTACGAGCAGTACTTC	CASSLAPGQGTYEQYF
-	TRBV7-3	TRBD2	TRBJ2-5	TGTGCCAGCAGCTTACCACTAGCGGGAGAGATAGAGACCCAGTACTTC	CASSLPLAGEIETQYF
-	TRBV6-5	TRBD2	TRBJ2-7	TGTGCCAGCAGAAGCGGGAGTGTATCCTACGAGCAGTACTTC	CASRSGSVSYEQYF
-	TRBV5-6	-	TRBJ1-5	TGTGCCAGCAGCTTCCGGGGGGCGCGGAATCAGCCCCAGCATTTT	CASSFRGARNQPQHF
-	TRBV11-2	TRBD1	TRBJ2-7	TGTGCCAGCAGCTTAGGGACAGGGGGACTTGCCTCCTACGAGCAGTACTTC	CASSLGTGGLASYEQYF